Sequencing of this T cell receptor (beta chain) was carried out in a study of PD-1 blockade in classical Hodgkin lymphoma. Study-level findings and limits: By C4D1, diversity of CD4+ TCRs had risen significantly, whereas that of CD8+ TCRs had not. There remain no defined causes for the repertoire differences, which possibly reflect disease activity or prior therapy. Reports indicated that newly diagnosed patients had lower baseline TCR diversity than healthy donors did. Lower baseline TCR diversity marked trial partial responders and progressors.

This table comes from immunoSEQ multiplex PCR, and its TCRdb copy is limited to in-frame clones, with some not included. The data hold 29,000 or so clones, with 55% to 75% observed a single time. Of note for this clone: Its specificity is unknown.

With no exception, relapse followed autologous stem cell transplantation in all patients, and brentuximab vedotin exposure varied. The V gene lost 5 bases and the J gene lost 5 bases, with 10 bases spanning the gap. The CDR3 loop spans 12 amino acids. Germline lookup yields CDR1 SGDLS and CDR2 YYNGEE. The receptor was isolated from a human donor with classical Hodgkin lymphoma. The sample in question was peripheral blood mononuclear cells (PBMCs), obtained before the second cycle of nivolumab. The chain links TRBV9 to TRBJ2-5, with a possible D match to TRBD2 (5 bases). The chain's CDR3 is CASSRGVETQYF. The CDR3 region has the DNA TGTGCCAGCAGTCGGGGAGTGGAGACCCAGTACTTC.